Presented here are 14 T cell receptor beta chains from one specimen sequenced in a study of blood T cells in healthy people across ages. Sample-barcoded 5' priming and a J-beta primer mix drove a second PCR of roughly 7 to 11 cycles. TCRdb reprocessed the 5' RACE reads via MiXCR and lists one record per CDR3 protein. The sample shows about 600,000 distinct CDR3 sequences, around 48% of them seen only once. Sequencing input: blood. Source of these receptors: an elderly man in good health.

This chain links TRBV7-2 with TRBJ2-1; 10 nucleotides align to TRBD2. The CDR3 extends over 16 amino acids. V trimming: 5 bases; J trimming: 1 base; junction bases outside the gene matches: 5. Germline CDR1 SGHTA, CDR2 FQGNSA. CDR3 sequence reads: CASSPTSGNSYNEQFF. For the CDR3, the DNA is TGTGCCAGCAGCCCCACTAGCGGGAATTCCTACAATGAGCAGTTCTTC.

The chain uses TRBV28 and TRBJ1-1; D perhaps matches TRBD1 (6 bases). Trimming cost V 10 bases and J 0 bases, with 18 bases left between them. The CDR3 spans 15 residues. The germline V gene encodes CDR1 MDHEN and CDR2 SYDVKM. The CDR3 loop is CAINALGQLNTEAFF. For the CDR3, the DNA is TGTGCCATTAACGCCCTCGGACAGCTGAACACTGAAGCTTTCTTT.

The sample holds one count of this clonotype. This chain connects TRBV3-1 to TRBJ2-3, with D perhaps TRBD2 (5 bases). Germline CDR1 and CDR2: LGHDT and YNNKEL (reference sequence). Trimming took 6 bases from V and 8 from J, leaving 18 bases between them. CDR3 size: 14 residues. In DNA, the CDR3 is TGTGCCAGCAGACTCACAAGACTATCAGGTACGCAGTATTTT. Residues: CASRLTRLSGTQYF.

There are many counts of this clonotype. The rearrangement joins TRBV6-6 to TRBJ1-1, with D maybe TRBD1 (5 bases). This CDR3 contains 14 residues. CDR1 and CDR2 from the germline V gene are MNHNY and SVGAGI (reference sequence). Trimming left V 7 bases short and J 1 base short, with 13 bases between. The CDR3 sequence: CASTTRRGNTEAFF. DNA for the CDR3: TGTGCCAGCACCACGCGAAGGGGGAACACTGAAGCTTTCTTT.

The genes are TRBV7-9 and TRBJ2-7; the D gene could be TRBD1 or TRBD2 (6 bases each). Germline V gene sequence: CDR1 SEHNR, CDR2 FQNEAQ (reference sequence). The CDR3 is 12 residues long. V lost 4 bases and J lost 4, with 8 bases in between. The CDR3 nucleotides are TGTGCCAGCAGCTGGGGGGCGTACGAGCAGTACTTC. It is translated as CASSWGAYEQYF.

The gene calls are TRBV2 and TRBJ2-1; 8 positions agree with TRBD1. Germline loops: CDR1 SNHLY, CDR2 FYNNEI. This CDR3 is 16 amino acids long. V was clipped by 2 bases and J by 3 bases; unmatched bases: 6. CDR3 amino acids: CASSEMRQGFYNEQFF. The CDR3, as DNA: TGTGCCAGCAGTGAAATGAGACAGGGGTTCTACAATGAGCAGTTCTTC.

The chain links TRBV20-1 to TRBJ2-3, with D possibly matching TRBD2 (6 bases). With 7 bases removed from V and 2 bases from J, the gap between germline ends came to 19 bases. The germline V gene has CDR1 DFQATT and CDR2 SNEGSKA (reference sequence). The CDR3 sequence is 15 residues long. CDR3 residues: CSVRQSPGATDTQYF. For the CDR3, the DNA is TGCAGTGTTAGGCAGAGTCCGGGAGCCACAGATACGCAGTATTTT.

This clonotype showed up just a few times. The chain combines TRBV7-2 with TRBJ1-6, with 8 nucleotides matching TRBD1. The CDR3 runs 15 residues. J was trimmed by 7 bases and V by 6 bases; bases with no gene match: 8. Germline CDR1 SGHTA, CDR2 FQGNSA. This CDR3 reads CASRPPGQANSPLHF. The CDR3 DNA reads TGTGCCAGCAGACCCCCGGGACAGGCAAATTCACCCCTCCACTTT.

V and J are TRBV20-1 and TRBJ2-2, with 7 bases lining up with TRBD1. Germline values: CDR1 DFQATT, CDR2 SNEGSKA (reference sequence). Unmatched junction bases numbered 12, after V lost 2 bases and J lost 6 bases. The CDR3 totals 16 residues. In nucleotides, the CDR3 is TGCAGTGCTAGAAGGTGGGGGACAGATACGGCCGGGGAGCTGTTTTTT. It specifies CSARRWGTDTAGELFF.

As for this clonotype: An end of the junction differs from the germline gene, which may be a read error. This chain connects TRBV6-5 to TRBJ1-5; D is perhaps TRBD1 (5 bases). This CDR3 has 15 amino acids. Germline lookup yields CDR1 MNHEY and CDR2 SVGAGI. CDR3 loop: CAGSRRQGQGQPQHF. The CDR3 DNA reads TGTGCCGGCAGTCGCCGGCAGGGCCAAGGGCAGCCCCAGCATTTT.

The chain joins TRBV6-5 to TRBJ1-4; a possible D gene is TRBD1 (5 bases). Deletions cut 4 bases from V and 6 bases from J, with 15 bases between. This CDR3 spans 15 amino acids. In germline, CDR1 is MNHEY, CDR2 SVGAGI. The CDR3 region is CASSSIRGGDEKLFF. CDR3 sequence (DNA): TGTGCCAGCAGTTCAATAAGGGGAGGGGATGAAAAACTGTTTTTT.

The rearrangement uses TRBV20-1 and TRBJ2-3; D ambiguous. Germline V gene lookup returns CDR1 DFQATT and CDR2 SNEGSKA (reference sequence). Deletions cut 6 bases from V and 0 bases from J, with 16 bases between. CDR3 length: 15 residues. The CDR3: CSAQAPGPSTDTQYF. The DNA of the CDR3 is TGCAGTGCCCAAGCCCCGGGCCCTAGCACAGATACGCAGTATTTT.

A remark on this clonotype: This may be a read error: a much more frequent sequence differs by one nucleotide. The chain employs TRBV9 and TRBJ2-7; maybe TRBD2 (6 bases). Looked up from germline, CDR1 is SGDLS and CDR2 is YYNGEE. CDR3 length: 14 amino acids. In nucleotides, the CDR3 is TGTGCCGGCAGCCCCCGGAGCGGGCACTACGAGCAGTACTTC. Protein sequence: CAGSPRSGHYEQYF.

The rearrangement uses TRBV20-1 and TRBJ2-1, with 11 bases that match TRBD2. Germline assignment: CDR1 DFQATT and CDR2 SNEGSKA (reference sequence). This CDR3 contains 18 residues. V lost 6 bases and J lost 5; bases outside the gene matches: 18. The CDR3 here is CSAPRLAGMGWDHNEQFF. The CDR3 DNA follows: TGCAGTGCCCCTAGACTAGCGGGGATGGGATGGGATCACAATGAGCAGTTCTTC.